A single sample gave rise to the 20 T cell receptor beta chains below, sequenced in a study of CD8 T cells in ankylosing spondylitis. MiXCR, applied by TCRdb to the 5' RACE reads, yields one record per CDR3 protein. The sample gives under 250,000 distinct CDR3 sequences, about 10% of which show up once; 2.6% is in the top ten. What was sequenced was blood, either unsorted or a sorted T cell fraction (not recorded which). The receptors here all came from a male donor with ankylosing spondylitis or in good health (not recorded which).

This clonotype was seen at least ten times. This sequence joins TRBV20-1 and TRBJ2-1; a weak D match, TRBD2 (6 bases). The CDR3 loop spans 14 amino acids. Trimming shortened V by 6 bases and J by 7 bases, and 19 bases separated the two germline ends. Germline V gene lookup returns CDR1 DFQATT and CDR2 SNEGSKA (reference sequence). The CDR3 bases are TGCAGTGCCCAATTCCCACTAGCTCTTAATGAGCAGTTCTTC. Protein sequence: CSAQFPLALNEQFF.

The chain couples TRBV30 to TRBJ2-1, with D perhaps TRBD1 (6 bases). This CDR3 is built from 13 residues. V lost 5 bases and J lost 4, with 12 bases in between. Germline V gene sequence: CDR1 GTSNPN, CDR2 SVGIG (reference sequence). The chain's CDR3 is CAWEGDGYNEQFF. Here the CDR3 DNA reads TGTGCCTGGGAGGGGGACGGGTACAATGAGCAGTTCTTC.

This clonotype was recorded many times. This rearrangement joins TRBV27 to TRBJ1-1; D may be TRBD1 (6 bases). The CDR3 is 15 amino acids. The germline V gene has CDR1 MNHEY and CDR2 SMNVEV (reference sequence). V gave up 8 bases and J gave up 1 base, with 17 bases separating them. Written as DNA, the CDR3 is TGTGCCAGCCCAAAGGGGGGGCCTAGGAACACTGAAGCTTTCTTT. It is translated as CASPKGGPRNTEAFF.

This clonotype was recorded many times. This chain links TRBV20-1 with TRBJ1-2; 8 bases are shared with TRBD1. Germline CDR1 is DFQATT and CDR2 is SNEGSKA (reference sequence). After removal of 3 bases from V and 4 bases from J, the junction contained 4 bases not matched to a gene. This CDR3 has 13 amino acids. CDR3 sequence reads: CSARDRDFYGYTF. The CDR3 DNA is TGCAGTGCTAGGGACAGGGATTTCTATGGCTACACCTTC.

This clonotype has a count of ten or more. V and J are TRBV29-1 and TRBJ1-1; D is undetermined. This CDR3 has 13 residues. The germline V gene has CDR1 SQVTM and CDR2 ANQGSEA. V was pared by 4 bases and J by 0 bases, with 9 bases between. CDR3 protein: CSVVASVNTEAFF. CDR3 nucleotides: TGCAGCGTTGTCGCTTCGGTGAACACTGAAGCTTTCTTT.

This clonotype was observed at least ten times. The chain recombines TRBV30 with TRBJ1-2, with TRBD1 matching over 8 bases. This CDR3 is 13 amino acids long. Trimming at V came to 2 bases and at J to 3 bases, leaving 2 bases not matched to a gene. Germline V lookup: CDR1 GTSNPN, CDR2 SVGIG (reference sequence). CDR3 coding DNA: TGTGCCTGGAGTATGACAGGGGACTATGGCTACACCTTC. Translating gives CAWSMTGDYGYTF.

The rearrangement joins TRBV10-3 to TRBJ1-5; 9 bases are a match to TRBD1. Per germline, CDR1 ENHRY and CDR2 SYGVKD. The CDR3 loop spans 14 amino acids. The V gene end was trimmed by 6 bases and the J gene end by 7 bases; junction bases not matched to a gene: 7. The CDR3 region has the DNA TGTGCCATCAGCCGGGACAGGGAATCACAGCCCCAGCATTTT. As protein: CAISRDRESQPQHF.

This clonotype showed up just a few times. V usage is TRBV4-1 and J usage is TRBJ2-2, with D maybe TRBD2 (6 bases). V was cut by 0 bases and J by 1 base, with 9 bases left in between. The CDR3 has 16 residues. Per germline, CDR1 MGHRA and CDR2 YSYEKL. The CDR3 sequence: CASSQDGTRNTGELFF. The DNA of the CDR3 is TGCGCCAGCAGCCAAGATGGGACTCGGAACACCGGGGAGCTGTTTTTT.

Ten or more counts support this clonotype. This chain uses TRBV21-1 with TRBJ2-7; the table calls TRBD1, which could not be checked here. TRBV21-1 is an annotated pseudogene. The CDR3 spans 14 residues. CDR3 DNA: TGTGCCAACCCGTGGACAGTCTACCCGGACGAGCAGTACTTC. Residues: CANPWTVYPDEQYF.

This clonotype was seen at least ten times. The chain is built from TRBV5-1 and TRBJ1-1, with D unclear. The CDR3 extends over 18 amino acids. Trimming pared 4 bases from V and 3 bases from J, leaving 25 bases between. CDR1 SGHRS and CDR2 YFSETQ come from the germline V gene. The DNA of the CDR3 is TGCGCCAGCAGCCGAGACACATCGGCAATTTATGTGGACACTGAAGCTTTCTTT. Translated, it gives CASSRDTSAIYVDTEAFF.

This clonotype was seen at least ten times. The chain employs TRBV25-1 and TRBJ2-2, with 8 bases identical to TRBD2. Germline V CDR1 and CDR2: MGHDK, SYGVNS. CDR3 length: 16 amino acids. V shed 4 bases and J 5 bases; nucleotides not matched to a gene: 9. CDR3 region: CASSGPTGGVTGELFF. The CDR3 DNA reads as TGTGCCAGCAGTGGTCCCACGGGGGGGGTGACCGGGGAGCTGTTTTTT.

This chain uses TRBV30 with TRBJ2-1; 10 bases fit TRBD2. The CDR3 runs 15 residues. After removal of 2 bases from V and 7 bases from J, the junction contained 8 bases not matched to a gene. Per the germline V gene, CDR1 is GTSNPN and CDR2 is SVGIG (reference sequence). This CDR3 is CAWSRAGGPENEQFF. Here the CDR3 DNA reads TGTGCCTGGAGTCGAGCGGGAGGGCCAGAAAATGAGCAGTTCTTC.

In its sample, this clonotype was seen many times. The chain has TRBV20-1 and TRBJ1-6; D call uncertain. V shed 4 bases and J shed 0 bases, with 19 bases lying between them. This CDR3 spans 18 amino acids. Germline V lookup: CDR1 DFQATT, CDR2 SNEGSKA (reference sequence). The CDR3 bases are TGCAGTGCTAAGCCTGGTCGGCCGAAGAGCTCCTATAATTCACCCCTCCACTTT. It codes for CSAKPGRPKSSYNSPLHF.

This clonotype was seen at least ten times. The chain joins TRBV6-1 to TRBJ1-1, with D unclear. The ends were cut back, 5 bases at V and 5 bases at J, with 12 bases in the middle. The germline gives CDR1 MNHNS, CDR2 SASEGT. This CDR3 spans 13 amino acids. In DNA form, the CDR3 reads TGTGCCAGCAGTCGCCCAACAGAAACTGAAGCTTTCTTT. It translates to CASSRPTETEAFF.

This clonotype has ten or more counts. V is TRBV3-1 and J is TRBJ2-7; 10 bases fit TRBD1. Trimming removed 4 bases from V and 6 bases from J; junction bases left unmatched: 3. Germline values: CDR1 LGHDT, CDR2 YNNKEL (reference sequence). The CDR3 covers 13 residues. The CDR3 loop reads CASSPGTGVEQYF. The CDR3 DNA reads as TGTGCCAGCAGCCCCGGGACAGGGGTCGAGCAGTACTTC.

This clonotype has a count of ten or more. The chain recombines TRBV29-1 with TRBJ1-2; unclear D gene. Germline CDR1 reads SQVTM; CDR2 reads ANQGSEA. The germline V and J ends were trimmed by 3 bases and 6 bases, with 14 bases remaining between them. The CDR3 runs to 13 residues. The CDR3 loop is CSVDVSSVDGYTF. The DNA of the CDR3 is TGCAGCGTTGATGTGTCATCTGTTGATGGCTACACCTTC.

This clonotype was counted at least ten times. V gene TRBV3-1 combines with J gene TRBJ2-5; 10 bases are a match to TRBD2. V was clipped by 4 bases and J by 5 bases; unmatched bases: 10. The CDR3 covers 16 residues. The germline V gene encodes CDR1 LGHDT and CDR2 YNNKEL (reference sequence). The DNA for the CDR3 is TGTGCCAGCAGCCCCCTTACCGGACTAGCGGAGGAGACCCAGTACTTC. Its translation is CASSPLTGLAEETQYF.

This clonotype was detected many times. J is TRBJ2-5 and V is TRBV7-8, with D maybe TRBD2 (6 bases). V was pared by 4 bases and J by 5 bases, with 23 bases between. The CDR3 covers 17 residues. Germline V gives CDR1 SGHVS, CDR2 FQNEAQ. CDR3 sequence (DNA): TGTGCCAGCAGCTCCGACCGTTTTCGGGAGAGGTGGGAGACCCAGTACTTC. It encodes CASSSDRFRERWETQYF.

This clonotype was seen many times. The chain combines TRBV7-9 with TRBJ2-7; 9 bases align to TRBD1. V was clipped by 5 bases and J by 0 bases; unmatched bases: 5. The CDR3 loop spans 15 amino acids. Germline-derived CDR1 and CDR2 are SEHNR and FQNEAQ (reference sequence). The CDR3 is CASSRDRESSYEQYF. The CDR3 DNA sequence: TGTGCCAGCAGCCGGGACAGGGAGAGCTCCTACGAGCAGTACTTC.

This clonotype was counted many times. This chain connects TRBV5-1 to TRBJ1-1; 7 nucleotides line up with TRBD1. The CDR3 spans 15 residues. The V and J ends lost 4 bases and 2 bases, in that order; junction bases with no gene match: 8. Germline V gene data show CDR1 as SGHRS and CDR2 as YFSETQ. CDR3 coding DNA: TGCGCCAGCAGCCCTGAGGGGGCCCCTAACACTGAAGCTTTCTTT. Its protein product is CASSPEGAPNTEAFF.